These 6 T cell receptor beta chains originate from one sample sequenced in a study of blood T cell repertoires in COVID-19. Measured with immunoSEQ multiplex PCR; TCRdb has only the in-frame clones, and not every one. The sample holds approximately 220,000 clones, over 80% seen once. The material sequenced was PBMCs or T cells enriched from blood (not recorded which). The receptors shown here come from a man aged 30 to 39 who had recovered from COVID-19.

The chain employs TRBV5-6 and TRBJ2-4, with TRBD2 identical over 9 bases. CDR1 and CDR2 (germline): SGHDT, YYEEEE. CDR3 length: 15 residues. With V trimmed by 4 bases and J by 8 bases, 10 bases remained unmatched. In DNA form, the CDR3 reads TGTGCCAGCAGCGGGGAACTAGCGGGCGGTGACATTCAGTACTTC. Amino acid sequence: CASSGELAGGDIQYF. The full variable domain, completed using reference TRBV5-6 and TRBJ2-4, is DAGVTQSPTHLIKTRGQQVTLRCSPKSGHDTVSWYQQALGQGPQFIFQYYEEEERQRGNFPDRFSGHQFPNYSSELNVNALLLGDSALYLCASSGELAGGDIQYFGAGTRLSVL.

The chain joins TRBV6-5 to TRBJ1-4, with 7 bases lining up with TRBD1. Germline CDR1 MNHEY, CDR2 SVGAGI. Trimming took 0 bases from V and 8 from J; bases not matched to a gene: 6. The CDR3 contains 15 residues. The CDR3 nucleotides are TGTGCCAGCAGTTACTCGACAGGGAATCAAGAAAAACTGTTTTTT. Protein sequence: CASSYSTGNQEKLFF.

The J gene is TRBJ2-7, the V gene TRBV6-1, with 9 bases lining up with TRBD1. This CDR3 region has 15 residues. The V gene end was trimmed by 3 bases and the J gene end by 6 bases; junction bases not matched to a gene: 9. Germline V gene data show CDR1 as MNHNS and CDR2 as SASEGT. CDR3 bases: TGTGCCAGCAGTGAGCCGGGACAGGGCCTCTCCGAGCAGTACTTC. It encodes CASSEPGQGLSEQYF.

The chain combines TRBV6-2 or TRBV6-3 with TRBJ1-1; D ambiguous. This CDR3 contains 12 residues. The germline V gene encodes CDR1 MNHEY and CDR2 SVGEGT. The germline V and J ends were trimmed by 1 base and 8 bases, with 8 bases remaining between them. CDR3 in amino acids: CASSYFGPEAFF. The CDR3 DNA sequence: TGTGCCAGCAGTTACTTTGGCCCGGAAGCTTTCTTT.

The gene calls are TRBV27 and TRBJ1-6, with 7 nucleotides matching TRBD1. This CDR3 has 15 residues. V shed 6 bases, J shed 6 bases, and the junction held 8 bases outside the gene matches. From germline, CDR1 is MNHEY and CDR2 SMNVEV (reference sequence). CDR3 nucleotide sequence: TGTGCCAGCAGCCCGGGACAGTTGGTTAATTCACCCCTCCACTTT. Amino acid sequence: CASSPGQLVNSPLHF.

The rearrangement links TRBV19 to TRBJ2-7; 9 bases fit TRBD1. The CDR3 consists of 12 residues. The V segment lost 7 bases and the J segment 5 bases; nucleotides outside the gene matches: 3. CDR1 is LNHDA, CDR2 SQIVND, per germline (reference sequence). This CDR3 reads CASKTGGHEQYF. The CDR3 DNA reads TGTGCCAGTAAGACAGGGGGGCACGAGCAGTACTTC.